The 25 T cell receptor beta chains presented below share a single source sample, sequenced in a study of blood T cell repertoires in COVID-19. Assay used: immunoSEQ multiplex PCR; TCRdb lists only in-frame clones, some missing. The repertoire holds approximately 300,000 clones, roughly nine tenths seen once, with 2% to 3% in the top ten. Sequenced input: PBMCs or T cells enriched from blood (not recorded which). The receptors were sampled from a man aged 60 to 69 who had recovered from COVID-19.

In DNA, the CDR3 is TGCGCCAGCAGCCAACGGGACAGGGCGGCAGAGACCCAGTACTTC. Residues: CASSQRDRAAETQYF. The rearrangement uses TRBV4-3 and TRBJ2-5; 9 nucleotides match TRBD1. This CDR3 spans 15 amino acids. Germline CDR1 is LGHNA and CDR2 is YSLEER. The V gene end was trimmed by 2 bases and the J gene end by 4 bases; junction bases not matched to a gene: 5.

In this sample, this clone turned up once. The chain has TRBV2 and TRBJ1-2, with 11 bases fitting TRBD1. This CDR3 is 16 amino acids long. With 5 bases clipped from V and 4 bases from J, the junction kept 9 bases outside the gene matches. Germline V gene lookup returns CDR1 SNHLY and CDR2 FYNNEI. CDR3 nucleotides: TGTGCCAGCAGTATCCGTAAGGACAGGGGGCTCTATGGCTACACCTTC. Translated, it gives CASSIRKDRGLYGYTF.

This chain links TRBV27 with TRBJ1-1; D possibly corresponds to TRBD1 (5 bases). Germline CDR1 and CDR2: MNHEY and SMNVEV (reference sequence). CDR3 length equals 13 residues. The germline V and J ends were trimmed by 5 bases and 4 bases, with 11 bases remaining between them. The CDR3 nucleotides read TGTGCCAGCAGTCTCGGGGGATCCACTGAAGCTTTCTTT. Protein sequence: CASSLGGSTEAFF.

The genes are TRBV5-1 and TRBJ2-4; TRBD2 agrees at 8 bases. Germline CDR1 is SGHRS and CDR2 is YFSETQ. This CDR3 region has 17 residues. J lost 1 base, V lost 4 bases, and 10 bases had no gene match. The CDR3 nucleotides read TGCGCCAGCAGCCCGTCCGGGAGGGGGGGTGCCAAAAACATTCAGTACTTC. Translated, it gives CASSPSGRGGAKNIQYF.

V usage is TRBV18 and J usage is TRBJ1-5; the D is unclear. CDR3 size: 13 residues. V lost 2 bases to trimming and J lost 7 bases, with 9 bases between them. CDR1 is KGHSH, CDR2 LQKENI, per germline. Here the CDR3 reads CASSPDNRQPQHF. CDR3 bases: TGTGCCAGCTCACCAGACAATCGGCAGCCCCAGCATTTT.

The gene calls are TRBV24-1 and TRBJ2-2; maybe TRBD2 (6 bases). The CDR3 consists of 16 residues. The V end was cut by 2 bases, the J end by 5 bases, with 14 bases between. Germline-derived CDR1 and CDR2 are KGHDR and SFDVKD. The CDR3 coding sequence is TGTGCCACCAGTGATTCGGTACTGGCGGGGACCGGGGAGCTGTTTTTT. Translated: CATSDSVLAGTGELFF.

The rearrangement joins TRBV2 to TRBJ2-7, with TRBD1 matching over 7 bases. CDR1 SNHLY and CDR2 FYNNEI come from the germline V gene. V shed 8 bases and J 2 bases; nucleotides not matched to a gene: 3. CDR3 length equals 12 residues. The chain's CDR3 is CASVGQAYEQYF. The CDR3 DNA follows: TGTGCCAGCGTCGGACAGGCCTACGAGCAGTACTTC. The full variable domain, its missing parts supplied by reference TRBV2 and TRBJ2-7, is EPEVTQTPSHQVTQMGQEVILRCVPISNHLYFYWYRQILGQKVEFLVSFYNNEISEKSEIFDDQFSVERPDGSNFTLKIRSTKLEDSAMYFCASVGQAYEQYFGPGTRLTVT.

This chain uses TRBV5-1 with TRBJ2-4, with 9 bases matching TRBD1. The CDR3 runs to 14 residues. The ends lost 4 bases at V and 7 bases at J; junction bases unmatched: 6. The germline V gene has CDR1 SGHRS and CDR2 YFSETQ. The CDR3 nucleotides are TGCGCCAGCAGCGAACCTACAGGGGGCAACATTCAGTACTTC. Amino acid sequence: CASSEPTGGNIQYF.

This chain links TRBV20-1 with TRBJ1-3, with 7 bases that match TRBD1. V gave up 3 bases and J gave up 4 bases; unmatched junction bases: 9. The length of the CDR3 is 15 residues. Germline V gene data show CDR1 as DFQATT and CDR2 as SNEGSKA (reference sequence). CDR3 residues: CSASPDRAVGNTIYF. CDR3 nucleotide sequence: TGCAGTGCTAGTCCCGACAGGGCGGTAGGAAACACCATATATTTT.

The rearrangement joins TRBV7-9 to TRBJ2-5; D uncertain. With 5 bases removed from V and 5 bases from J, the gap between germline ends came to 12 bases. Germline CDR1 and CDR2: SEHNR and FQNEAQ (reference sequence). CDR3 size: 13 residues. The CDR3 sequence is CASSHPDTETQYF. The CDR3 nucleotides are TGTGCCAGCAGCCATCCCGACACGGAGACCCAGTACTTC.

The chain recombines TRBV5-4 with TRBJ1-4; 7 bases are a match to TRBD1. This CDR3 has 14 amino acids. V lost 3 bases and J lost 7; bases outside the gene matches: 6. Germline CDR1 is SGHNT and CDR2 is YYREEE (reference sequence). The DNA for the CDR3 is TGTGCCAGCAGCTGGACAGGAATGGGTGAAAAACTGTTTTTT. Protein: CASSWTGMGEKLFF.

The CDR3: CASSLVIGVASSYNEQFF. The CDR3 nucleotides read TGTGCCAGCAGCTTAGTGATAGGGGTTGCTAGCTCCTACAATGAGCAGTTCTTC. J is TRBJ2-1 and V is TRBV7-6, with a tentative D call TRBD1 (5 bases). Trimming stripped 1 base from V and 0 bases from J, with 16 bases between. There are 18 residues in the CDR3. Germline values: CDR1 SGHVS, CDR2 FNYEAQ.

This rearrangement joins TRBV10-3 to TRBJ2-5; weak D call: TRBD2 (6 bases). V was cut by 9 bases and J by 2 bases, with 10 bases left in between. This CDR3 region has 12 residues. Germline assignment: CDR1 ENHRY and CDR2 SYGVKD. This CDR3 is CAIGRPQETQYF. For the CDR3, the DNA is TGTGCCATTGGGAGGCCACAAGAGACCCAGTACTTC.

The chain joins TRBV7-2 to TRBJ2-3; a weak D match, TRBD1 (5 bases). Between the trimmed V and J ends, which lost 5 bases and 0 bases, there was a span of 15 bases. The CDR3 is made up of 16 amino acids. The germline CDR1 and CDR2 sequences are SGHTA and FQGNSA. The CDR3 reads CASSRAGHASTDTQYF. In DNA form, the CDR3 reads TGTGCCAGCAGCCGCGCAGGACATGCTAGCACAGATACGCAGTATTTT. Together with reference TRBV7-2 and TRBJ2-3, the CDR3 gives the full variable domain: GAGVSQSPSNKVTEKGKDVELRCDPISGHTALYWYRQSLGQGLEFLIYFQGNSAPDKSGLPSDRFSAERTGGSVSTLTIQRTQQEDSAVYLCASSRAGHASTDTQYFGPGTRLTVL.

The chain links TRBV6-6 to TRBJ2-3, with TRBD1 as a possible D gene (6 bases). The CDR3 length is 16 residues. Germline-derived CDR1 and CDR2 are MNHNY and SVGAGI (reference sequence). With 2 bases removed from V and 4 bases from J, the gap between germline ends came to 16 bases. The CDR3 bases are TGTGCCAGCAGTTACATCGCAGAGGGGGATCCAGATACGCAGTATTTT. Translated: CASSYIAEGDPDTQYF.

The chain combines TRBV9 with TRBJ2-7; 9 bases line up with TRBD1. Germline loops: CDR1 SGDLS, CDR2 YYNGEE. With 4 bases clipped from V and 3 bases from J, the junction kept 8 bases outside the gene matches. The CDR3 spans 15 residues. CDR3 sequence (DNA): TGTGCCAGCAGCCAAGGGGGGGGACAGGGCTACGAGCAGTACTTC. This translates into CASSQGGGQGYEQYF.

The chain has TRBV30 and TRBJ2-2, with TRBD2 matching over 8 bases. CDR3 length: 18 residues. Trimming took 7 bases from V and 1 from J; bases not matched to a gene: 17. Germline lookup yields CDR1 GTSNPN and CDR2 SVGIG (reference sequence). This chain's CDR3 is CAFSRGLSGEMNTGELFF. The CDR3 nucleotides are TGTGCCTTCTCGAGAGGTCTTAGCGGGGAAATGAACACCGGGGAGCTGTTTTTT.

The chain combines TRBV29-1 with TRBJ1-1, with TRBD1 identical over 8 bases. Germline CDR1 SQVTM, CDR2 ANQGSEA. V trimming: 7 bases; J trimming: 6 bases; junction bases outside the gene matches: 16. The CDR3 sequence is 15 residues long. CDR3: CSARGQWEARAEAFF. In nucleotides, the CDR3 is TGCAGCGCCAGGGGGCAATGGGAGGCCCGCGCTGAAGCTTTCTTT. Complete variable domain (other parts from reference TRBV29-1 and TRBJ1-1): SAVISQKPSRDICQRGTSLTIQCQVDSQVTMMFWYRQQPGQSLTLIATANQGSEATYESGFVIDKFPISRPNLTFSTLTVSNMSPEDSSIYLCSARGQWEARAEAFFGQGTRLTVV.

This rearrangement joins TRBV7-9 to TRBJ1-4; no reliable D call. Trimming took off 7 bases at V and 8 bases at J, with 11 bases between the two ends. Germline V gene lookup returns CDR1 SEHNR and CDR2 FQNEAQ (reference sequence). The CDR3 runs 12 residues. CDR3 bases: TGTGCCAGCATGCTGGGGAGAGAAAAACTGTTTTTT. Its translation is CASMLGREKLFF.

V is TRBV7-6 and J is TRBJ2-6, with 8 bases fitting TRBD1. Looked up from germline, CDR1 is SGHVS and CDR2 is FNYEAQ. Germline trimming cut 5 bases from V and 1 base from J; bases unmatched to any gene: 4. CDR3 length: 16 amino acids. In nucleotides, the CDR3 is TGTGCCAGCAGCCCCAGGGGGCTGTCTGGGGCCAACGTCCTGACTTTC. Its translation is CASSPRGLSGANVLTF.

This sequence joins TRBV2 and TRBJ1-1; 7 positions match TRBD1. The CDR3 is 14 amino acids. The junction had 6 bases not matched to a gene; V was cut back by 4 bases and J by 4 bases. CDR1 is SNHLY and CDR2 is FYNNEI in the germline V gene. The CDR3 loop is CASSVDRVATEAFF. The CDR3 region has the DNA TGTGCCAGCAGTGTCGACAGGGTGGCCACTGAAGCTTTCTTT.

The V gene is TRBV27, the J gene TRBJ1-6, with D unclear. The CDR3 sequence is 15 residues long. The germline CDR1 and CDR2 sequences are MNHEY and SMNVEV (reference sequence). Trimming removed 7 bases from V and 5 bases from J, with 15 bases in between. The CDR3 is CASMSLGANNSPLHF. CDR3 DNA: TGTGCCAGCATGAGTTTAGGAGCAAATAATTCACCCCTCCACTTT.

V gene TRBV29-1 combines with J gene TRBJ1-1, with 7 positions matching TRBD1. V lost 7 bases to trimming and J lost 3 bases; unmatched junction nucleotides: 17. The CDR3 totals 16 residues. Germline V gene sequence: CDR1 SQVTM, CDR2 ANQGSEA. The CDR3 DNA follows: TGCAGCGCGCTAAGGCCAGGGACAGAGAGGTACACTGAAGCTTTCTTT. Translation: CSALRPGTERYTEAFF.

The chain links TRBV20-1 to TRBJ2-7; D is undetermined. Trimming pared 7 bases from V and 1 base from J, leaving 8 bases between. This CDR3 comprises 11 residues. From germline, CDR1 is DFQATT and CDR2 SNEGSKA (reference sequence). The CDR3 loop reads CSGLDSYEQYF. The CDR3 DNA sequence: TGCAGTGGCCTAGATTCCTACGAGCAGTACTTC.

The CDR3 here is CASSQADRGKYSYEQYF. DNA for the CDR3: TGCGCCAGCAGCCAGGCCGACAGAGGTAAATACTCCTACGAGCAGTACTTC. V gene TRBV4-1 combines with J gene TRBJ2-7; D is possibly TRBD1 (5 bases). This CDR3 is 17 amino acids long. Germline V gene lookup returns CDR1 MGHRA and CDR2 YSYEKL. V lost 3 bases, J lost 0 bases, and 18 bases lay in between.